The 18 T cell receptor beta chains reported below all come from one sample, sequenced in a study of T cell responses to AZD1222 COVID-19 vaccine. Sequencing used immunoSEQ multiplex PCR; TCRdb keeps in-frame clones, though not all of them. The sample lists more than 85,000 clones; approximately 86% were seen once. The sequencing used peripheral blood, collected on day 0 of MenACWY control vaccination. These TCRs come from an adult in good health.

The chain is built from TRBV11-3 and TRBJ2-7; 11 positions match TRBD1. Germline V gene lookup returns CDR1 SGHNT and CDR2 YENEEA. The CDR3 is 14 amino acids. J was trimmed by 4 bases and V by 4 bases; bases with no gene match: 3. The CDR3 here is CASSYGTGGYEQYF. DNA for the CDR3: TGTGCCAGCAGCTACGGGACAGGGGGATACGAGCAGTACTTC.

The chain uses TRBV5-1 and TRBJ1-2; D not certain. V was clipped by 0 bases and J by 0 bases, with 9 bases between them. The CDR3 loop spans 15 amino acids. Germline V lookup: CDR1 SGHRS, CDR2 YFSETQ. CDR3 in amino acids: CASSLAGISNYGYTF. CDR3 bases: TGCGCCAGCAGCTTGGCCGGCATTTCTAACTATGGCTACACCTTC.

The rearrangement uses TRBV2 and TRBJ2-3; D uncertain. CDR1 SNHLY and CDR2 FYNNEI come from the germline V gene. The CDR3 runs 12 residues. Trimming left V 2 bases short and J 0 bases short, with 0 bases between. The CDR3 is CASSESTDTQYF. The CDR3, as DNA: TGTGCCAGCAGTGAAAGCACAGATACGCAGTATTTT.

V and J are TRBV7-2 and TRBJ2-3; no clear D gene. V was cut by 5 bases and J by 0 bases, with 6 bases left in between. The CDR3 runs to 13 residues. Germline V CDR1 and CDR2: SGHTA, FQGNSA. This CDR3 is CASSPSSTDTQYF. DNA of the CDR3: TGTGCCAGCAGCCCAAGTAGCACAGATACGCAGTATTTT.

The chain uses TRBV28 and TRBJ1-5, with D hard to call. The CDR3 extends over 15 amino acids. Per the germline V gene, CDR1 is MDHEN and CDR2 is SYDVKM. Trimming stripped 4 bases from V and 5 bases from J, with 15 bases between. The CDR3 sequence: CASSSQEGLDQPQHF. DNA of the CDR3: TGTGCCAGCAGTTCCCAGGAGGGTTTGGATCAGCCCCAGCATTTT.

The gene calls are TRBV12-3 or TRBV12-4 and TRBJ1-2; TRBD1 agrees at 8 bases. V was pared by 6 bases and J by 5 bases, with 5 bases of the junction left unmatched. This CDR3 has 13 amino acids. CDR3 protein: CASRSGQEYGYTF. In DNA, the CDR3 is TGTGCCAGCAGATCGGGACAGGAATATGGCTACACCTTC.

CDR3 sequence reads: CASSLLGTVEKLFF. CDR3 nucleotide sequence: TGTGCCAGCAGCTTACTTGGGACCGTTGAAAAACTGTTTTTT. The chain has TRBV7-8 and TRBJ1-4, with a weak D call TRBD1 (5 bases). The germline V gene has CDR1 SGHVS and CDR2 FQNEAQ. V lost 2 bases, J lost 7 bases, and 11 bases lay in between. The length of the CDR3 is 14 residues. Complete variable domain (other parts from reference TRBV7-8 and TRBJ1-4): GAGVSQSPRYKVAKRGQDVALRCDPISGHVSLFWYQQALGQGPEFLTYFQNEAQLDKSGLPSDRFFAERPEGSVSTLKIQRTQQEDSAVYLCASSLLGTVEKLFFGSGTQLSVL.

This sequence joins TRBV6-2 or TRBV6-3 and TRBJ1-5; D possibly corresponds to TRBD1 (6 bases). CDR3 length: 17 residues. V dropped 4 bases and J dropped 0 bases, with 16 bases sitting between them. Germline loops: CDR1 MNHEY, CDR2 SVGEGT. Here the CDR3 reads CASSLARGGASNQPQHF. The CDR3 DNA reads TGTGCCAGCAGTTTAGCCCGCGGGGGGGCTAGCAATCAGCCCCAGCATTTT.

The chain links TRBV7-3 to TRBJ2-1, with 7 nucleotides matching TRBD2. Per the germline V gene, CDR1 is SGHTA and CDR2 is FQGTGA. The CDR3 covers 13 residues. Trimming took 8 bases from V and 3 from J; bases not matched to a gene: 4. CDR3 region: CASAPGGYNEQFF. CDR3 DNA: TGTGCCAGCGCCCCGGGGGGCTACAATGAGCAGTTCTTC.

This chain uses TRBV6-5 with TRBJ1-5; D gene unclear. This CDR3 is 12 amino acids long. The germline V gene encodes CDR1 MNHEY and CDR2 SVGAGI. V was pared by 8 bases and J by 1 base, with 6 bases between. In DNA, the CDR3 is TGTGCCAGCGGATACAGCAATCAGCCCCAGCATTTT. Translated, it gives CASGYSNQPQHF.

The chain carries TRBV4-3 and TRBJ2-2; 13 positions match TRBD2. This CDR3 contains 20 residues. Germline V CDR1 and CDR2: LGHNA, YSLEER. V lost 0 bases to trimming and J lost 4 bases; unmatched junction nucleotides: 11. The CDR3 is CASSQDLPGLAGAVTGELFF. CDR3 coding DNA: TGCGCCAGCAGCCAAGATCTACCCGGACTAGCGGGGGCCGTCACCGGGGAGCTGTTTTTT.

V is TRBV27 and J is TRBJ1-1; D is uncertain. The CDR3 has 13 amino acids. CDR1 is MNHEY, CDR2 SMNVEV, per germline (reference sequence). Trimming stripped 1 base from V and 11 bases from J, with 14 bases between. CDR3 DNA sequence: TGTGCCAGCAGTTTATTGGAGGGAGGAGGCGCTTTCTTT. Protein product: CASSLLEGGGAFF.

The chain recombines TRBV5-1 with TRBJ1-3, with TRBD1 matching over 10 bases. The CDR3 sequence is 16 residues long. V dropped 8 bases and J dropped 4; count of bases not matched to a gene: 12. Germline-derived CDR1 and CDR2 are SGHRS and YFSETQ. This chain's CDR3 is CASGQGDDSSGNTIYF. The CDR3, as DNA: TGCGCCAGTGGACAGGGGGACGACTCCTCCGGAAACACCATATATTTT.

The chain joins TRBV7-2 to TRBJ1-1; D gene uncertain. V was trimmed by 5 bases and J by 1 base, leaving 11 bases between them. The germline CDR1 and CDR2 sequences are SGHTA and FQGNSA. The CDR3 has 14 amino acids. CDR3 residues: CASSLRTQNTEAFF. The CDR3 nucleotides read TGTGCCAGCAGCCTCCGAACACAGAACACTGAAGCTTTCTTT.

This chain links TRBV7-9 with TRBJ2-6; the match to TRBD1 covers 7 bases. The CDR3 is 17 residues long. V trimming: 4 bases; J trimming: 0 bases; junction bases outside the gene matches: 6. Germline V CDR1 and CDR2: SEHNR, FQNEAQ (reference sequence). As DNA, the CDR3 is TGTGCCAGCAGCTCAGGACAGGCCGGCTCTGGGGCCAACGTCCTGACTTTC. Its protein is CASSSGQAGSGANVLTF.

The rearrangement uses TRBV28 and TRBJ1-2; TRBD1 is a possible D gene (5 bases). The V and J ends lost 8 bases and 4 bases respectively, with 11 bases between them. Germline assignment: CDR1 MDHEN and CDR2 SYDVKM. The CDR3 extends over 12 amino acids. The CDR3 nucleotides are TGTGCCAGCCGCAGGGAATTCTATGGCTACACCTTC. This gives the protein CASRREFYGYTF.

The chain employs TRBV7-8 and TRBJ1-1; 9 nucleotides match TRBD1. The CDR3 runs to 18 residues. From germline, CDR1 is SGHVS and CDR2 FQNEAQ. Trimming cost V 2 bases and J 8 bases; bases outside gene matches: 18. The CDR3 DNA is TGTGCCAGCAGCTTACGGATCGTGGGACAGGGTGAGGTTCAGGAAGCTTTCTTT. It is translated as CASSLRIVGQGEVQEAFF. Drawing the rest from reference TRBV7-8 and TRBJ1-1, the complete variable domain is GAGVSQSPRYKVAKRGQDVALRCDPISGHVSLFWYQQALGQGPEFLTYFQNEAQLDKSGLPSDRFFAERPEGSVSTLKIQRTQQEDSAVYLCASSLRIVGQGEVQEAFFGQGTRLTVV.

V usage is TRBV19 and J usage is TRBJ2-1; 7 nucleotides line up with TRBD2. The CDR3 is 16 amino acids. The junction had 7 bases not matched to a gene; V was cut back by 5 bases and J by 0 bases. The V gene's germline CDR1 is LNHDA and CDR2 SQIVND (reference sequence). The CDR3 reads CASSFLAVSSYNEQFF. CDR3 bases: TGTGCCAGTAGTTTTCTAGCGGTAAGCTCCTACAATGAGCAGTTCTTC. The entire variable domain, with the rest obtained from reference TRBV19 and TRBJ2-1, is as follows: DGGITQSPKYLFRKEGQNVTLSCEQNLNHDAMYWYRQDPGQGLRLIYYSQIVNDFQKGDIAEGYSVSREKKESFPLTVTSAQKNPTAFYLCASSFLAVSSYNEQFFGPGTRLTVL.